This T cell receptor (beta chain) was sequenced in a study of T cell responses to AZD1222 COVID-19 vaccine. This CDR3 is built from 18 residues. The V segment lost 5 bases and the J segment 2 bases; nucleotides outside the gene matches: 15. In germline, CDR1 is MDHEN, CDR2 SYDVKM. Profiling relied on immunoSEQ multiplex PCR, and the TCRdb table lists in-frame clones only, not all of them. The sample consists of 100,000 to 150,000 clones, roughly 90% of them appearing once. This TCR came from an adult in good health. The chain has TRBV28 and TRBJ2-3; 8 nucleotides align to TRBD1. The material was peripheral blood, obtained on day 0 of AZD1222 vaccination. As DNA, the CDR3 is TGTGCCAGCAGTCACGACAGGGGCGGAACGGGGATCACAGATACGCAGTATTTT. Protein: CASSHDRGGTGITDTQYF.